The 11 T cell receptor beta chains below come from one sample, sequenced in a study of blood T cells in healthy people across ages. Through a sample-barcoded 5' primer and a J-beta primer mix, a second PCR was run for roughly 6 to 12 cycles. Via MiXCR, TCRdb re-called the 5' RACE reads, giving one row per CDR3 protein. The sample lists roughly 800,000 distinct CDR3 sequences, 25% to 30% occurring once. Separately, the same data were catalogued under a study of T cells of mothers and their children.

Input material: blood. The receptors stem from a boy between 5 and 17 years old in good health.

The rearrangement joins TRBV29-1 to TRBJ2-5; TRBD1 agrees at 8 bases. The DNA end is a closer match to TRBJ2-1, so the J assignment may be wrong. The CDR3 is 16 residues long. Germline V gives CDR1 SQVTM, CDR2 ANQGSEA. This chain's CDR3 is CSVEDHGQGAYNEQFF. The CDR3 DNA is TGCAGCGTTGAAGATCATGGACAGGGCGCCTACAATGAGCAGTTCTTC.

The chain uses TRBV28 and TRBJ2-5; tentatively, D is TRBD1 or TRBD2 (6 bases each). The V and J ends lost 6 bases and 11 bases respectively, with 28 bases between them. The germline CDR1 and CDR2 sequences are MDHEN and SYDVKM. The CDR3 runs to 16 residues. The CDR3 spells CASSPERSGAFFVQYF. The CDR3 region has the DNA TGTGCCAGCAGCCCCGAGAGGTCGGGGGCGTTCTTTGTGCAGTACTTC.

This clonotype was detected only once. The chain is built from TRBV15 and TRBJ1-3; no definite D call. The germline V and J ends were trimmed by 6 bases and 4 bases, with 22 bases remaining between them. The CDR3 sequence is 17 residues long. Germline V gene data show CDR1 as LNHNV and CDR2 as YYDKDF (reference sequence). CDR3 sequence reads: CATSTTPRNFWGNTIYF. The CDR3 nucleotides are TGTGCCACCAGTACTACTCCCCGGAACTTTTGGGGAAACACCATATATTTT.

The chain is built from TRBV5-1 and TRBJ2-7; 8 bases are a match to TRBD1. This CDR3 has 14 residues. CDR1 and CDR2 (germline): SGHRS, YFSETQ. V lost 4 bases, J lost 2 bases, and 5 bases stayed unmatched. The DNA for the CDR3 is TGCGCCAGCAGCCAGACGACAGGGGCCTACGAGCAGTACTTC. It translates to CASSQTTGAYEQYF.

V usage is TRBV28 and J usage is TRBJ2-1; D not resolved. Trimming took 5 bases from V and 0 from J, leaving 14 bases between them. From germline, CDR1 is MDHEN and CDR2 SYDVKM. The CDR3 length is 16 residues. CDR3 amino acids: CASSGLSESSYNEQFF. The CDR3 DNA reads TGTGCCAGCAGTGGCTTAAGCGAGAGCTCCTACAATGAGCAGTTCTTC.

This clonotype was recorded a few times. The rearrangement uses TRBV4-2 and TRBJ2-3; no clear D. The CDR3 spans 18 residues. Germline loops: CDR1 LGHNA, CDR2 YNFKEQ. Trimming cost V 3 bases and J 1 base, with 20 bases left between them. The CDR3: CASSHGMGLGGGTDTQYF. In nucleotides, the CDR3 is TGTGCCAGCAGCCATGGGATGGGTTTAGGCGGAGGCACAGATACGCAGTATTTT.

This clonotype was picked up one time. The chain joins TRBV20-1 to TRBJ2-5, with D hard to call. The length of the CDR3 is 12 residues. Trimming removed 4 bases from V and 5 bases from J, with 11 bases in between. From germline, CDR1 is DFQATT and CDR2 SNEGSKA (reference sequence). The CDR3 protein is CSAIGSKETQYF. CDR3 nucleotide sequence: TGCAGTGCTATTGGGTCAAAGGAGACCCAGTACTTC.

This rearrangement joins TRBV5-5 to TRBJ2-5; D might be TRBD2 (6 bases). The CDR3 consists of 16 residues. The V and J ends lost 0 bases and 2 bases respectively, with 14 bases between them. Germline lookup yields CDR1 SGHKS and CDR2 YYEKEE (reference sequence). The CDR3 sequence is CASSLGSSGEQETQYF. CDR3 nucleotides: TGTGCCAGCAGCTTGGGCTCGTCGGGGGAACAAGAGACCCAGTACTTC.

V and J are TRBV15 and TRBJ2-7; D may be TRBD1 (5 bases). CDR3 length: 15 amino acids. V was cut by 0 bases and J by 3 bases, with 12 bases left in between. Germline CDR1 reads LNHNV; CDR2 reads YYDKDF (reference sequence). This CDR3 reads CATSREEGVIYEQYF. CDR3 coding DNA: TGTGCCACCAGCAGAGAGGAAGGGGTAATCTACGAGCAGTACTTC.

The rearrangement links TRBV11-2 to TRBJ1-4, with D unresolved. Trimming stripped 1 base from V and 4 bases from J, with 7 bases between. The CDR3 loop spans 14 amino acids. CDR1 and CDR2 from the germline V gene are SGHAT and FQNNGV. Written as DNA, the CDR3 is TGTGCCAGCAGCTTAGGACGGTTTAATGAAAAACTGTTTTTT. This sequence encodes CASSLGRFNEKLFF.

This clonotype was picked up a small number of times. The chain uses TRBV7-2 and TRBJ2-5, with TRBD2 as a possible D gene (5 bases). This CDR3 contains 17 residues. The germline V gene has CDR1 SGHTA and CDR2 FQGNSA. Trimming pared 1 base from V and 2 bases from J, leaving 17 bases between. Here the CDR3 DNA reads TGTGCCAGCAGCTTAGGTCGCGTCCGGACTGAACAAGAGACCCAGTACTTC. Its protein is CASSLGRVRTEQETQYF.